The 6 T cell receptor beta chains below were found in one sample sequenced in a study of radiation and T cells in renal cell carcinoma. The method was immunoSEQ multiplex PCR; TCRdb's version includes in-frame clones alone and lacks a portion of them. The data contain tens of thousands of clones, over 75% of them singletons. Time point in this sample: baseline pretreatment blood. Documented treatment: 15 Gy SBRT to primary tumor, nephrectomy 4 weeks later. Material: blood, obtained from a patient whose treatment included radiotherapy and nephrectomy. The receptors originated from a man between 60 and 75 years old with renal cell carcinoma.

The chain joins TRBV9 to TRBJ2-7; 8 positions match TRBD2. Losses at the gene ends were 0 bases for V and 1 base for J; bases not matched to a gene: 6. The CDR3 spans 16 residues. Germline-derived CDR1 and CDR2 are SGDLS and YYNGEE. CDR3 sequence (DNA): TGTGCCAGCAGCGTAGACCCGGGACTAGTGTCCTACGAGCAGTACTTC. Its translation: CASSVDPGLVSYEQYF.

The chain has TRBV7-8 and TRBJ2-5, with 9 bases lining up with TRBD1. Germline V gene sequence: CDR1 SGHVS, CDR2 FQNEAQ. V trimming: 7 bases; J trimming: 5 bases; junction bases outside the gene matches: 8. The CDR3 spans 14 residues. CDR3 sequence reads: CASTYPQGAETQYF. CDR3 nucleotide sequence: TGTGCCAGCACCTACCCACAGGGGGCGGAGACCCAGTACTTC. The whole variable domain, filled in from reference TRBV7-8 and TRBJ2-5, reads GAGVSQSPRYKVAKRGQDVALRCDPISGHVSLFWYQQALGQGPEFLTYFQNEAQLDKSGLPSDRFFAERPEGSVSTLKIQRTQQEDSAVYLCASTYPQGAETQYFGPGTRLLVL.

The chain employs TRBV2 and TRBJ2-6; the D is unclear. This CDR3 has 18 residues. CDR1 is SNHLY, CDR2 FYNNEI, per germline. Trimming pared 1 base from V and 3 bases from J, leaving 16 bases between. Here the CDR3 DNA reads TGTGCCAGCAGTGAAGTTGGGCAGTCCCCTCGTGGGGCCAACGTCCTGACTTTC. Protein: CASSEVGQSPRGANVLTF.

The genes are TRBV5-1 and TRBJ2-1; TRBD2 agrees at 15 bases. Germline CDR1 and CDR2: SGHRS and YFSETQ. The CDR3 length is 18 residues. V lost 4 bases and J lost 0; bases outside the gene matches: 5. This CDR3 reads CASSPGLAGGRSYNEQFF. CDR3 in DNA: TGCGCCAGCAGCCCGGGACTAGCGGGAGGCCGCTCCTACAATGAGCAGTTCTTC.

The chain is built from TRBV4-3 and TRBJ2-1; 10 bases agree with TRBD2. This CDR3 is built from 15 residues. The V gene's germline CDR1 is LGHNA and CDR2 YSLEER. V shed 1 base, J shed 5 bases, and the junction held 2 bases outside the gene matches. The CDR3 here is CASSQGTSGHNEQFF. The CDR3 DNA is TGCGCCAGCAGCCAAGGGACTAGCGGTCACAATGAGCAGTTCTTC.

This clone was seen once. The chain joins TRBV10-2 to TRBJ1-4; no clear D. Trimming took 4 bases from V and 6 from J, leaving 9 bases between them. CDR3 size: 13 residues. Per germline, CDR1 WSHSY and CDR2 SAAADI. Written as DNA, the CDR3 is TGCGCCAGCAGTGTCACATACGATGAAAAACTGTTTTTT. Translated: CASSVTYDEKLFF.